This is a list of T cell receptor beta chains from one sample in a study of Ad26.COV2.S vaccination and SARS-CoV-2 variants. TCRdb keeps only in-frame clones here, not all; method: immunoSEQ multiplex PCR. The repertoire holds a few hundred thousand clones, roughly 88% seen once, with approximately 4.5% in the top ten. The sequences come from peripheral blood, collected in a trial of Ad26.COV2.S vaccine versus placebo. These TCRs come from a person between 18 and 65 years old who received the Ad26.COV2.S COVID-19 vaccine or a placebo. Both conserved end residues are part of each CDR3. Each record gives: V gene, D gene, clone size, J gene, CDR3 DNA, CDR3 protein. The D gene is left open where the match is weak. The size entry is marked missing in some rows and otherwise reads once, few, many or a size class.

TRBV2	NA	NA	TRBJ2-6	TGTGCCAGCAGTGATTGGGGCTCAGGGGCCAACGTCCTGACTTTC	CASSDWGSGANVLTF
TRBV11-1	TRBD1	NA	TRBJ2-5	TGTGCCAGCAGCTTAGCGACAGGGGAAGTTGAGACCCAGTACTTC	CASSLATGEVETQYF
TRBV2	TRBD2	NA	TRBJ2-7	TGTGCCAGCAGACGGCCCGGACTAGCACACTACGAGCAGTACTTC	CASRRPGLAHYEQYF
TRBV18	NA	NA	TRBJ2-1	TGTGCCAGCTCACCACCGGGGGGACGGCGGTTCTTC	CASSPPGGRRFF
TRBV24-1	TRBD1	NA	TRBJ2-5	TGTGCCACCAGTGCGACAGGGGGGTTGGAGACCCAGTACTTC	CATSATGGLETQYF
TRBV18	NA	NA	TRBJ2-3	TGTGCCAGCTCACCCCAGGGGTCCACAGATACGCAGTATTTT	CASSPQGSTDTQYF
TRBV20-1	TRBD1	NA	TRBJ1-5	TGCAGTGCTAGTCCCAACAGGGGGAATCAGCCCCAGCATTTT	CSASPNRGNQPQHF
TRBV4-2	NA	NA	TRBJ2-5	TGTGCCAGCAGCCAAGCGCCCCACCAAGAGACCCAGTACTTC	CASSQAPHQETQYF
TRBV29-1	TRBD2	NA	TRBJ2-5	TGCAGCGCCGGACTAGCGGCGGAGGCCCAGTACTTC	CSAGLAAEAQYF
TRBV13	TRBD2	few	TRBJ2-1	TGTGCCAGCAGCTCCCAATGGACCATTACTAGCGGGACATCCTACAATGAGCAGTTCTTC	CASSSQWTITSGTSYNEQFF
TRBV7-2	NA	NA	TRBJ2-3	TGTGCCAGCAGCCCCCCAGGCAGGGGAGTTGCAGATACGCAGTATTTT	CASSPPGRGVADTQYF
TRBV6-1	NA	NA	TRBJ2-7	TGTGCCAGCAGTGAACAACAGGGTTTGGGCGAGCAGTACTTC	CASSEQQGLGEQYF
TRBV14	TRBD2	NA	TRBJ2-1	TGTGCCAGCAGCCCGGGCGGTAGCGGGATTATACAGTACAATGAGCAGTTCTTC	CASSPGGSGIIQYNEQFF
TRBV7-2	NA	NA	TRBJ2-7	TGTGCCAGCAGCTTGGGGGGACGTTACGAGCAGTACTTC	CASSLGGRYEQYF
TRBV7-2	NA	NA	TRBJ2-3	TGTGCCAGCAGCTTAGAGGGCGGTTACACAGATACGCAGTATTTT	CASSLEGGYTDTQYF
TRBV9	TRBD1	NA	TRBJ1-4	TGTGCCAGCAGCGTAGAGGGACAGCCGAATGAAAAACTGTTTTTT	CASSVEGQPNEKLFF
TRBV7-3	NA	NA	TRBJ2-7	TGTGCCAGCAGCCACGGGTCCAGGGGTAACTACGAGCAGTACTTC	CASSHGSRGNYEQYF
TRBV7-9	NA	many	TRBJ2-7	TGTGCCAGCAGCTTTCGACCCTACGAGCAGTACTTC	CASSFRPYEQYF
TRBV7-8	NA	NA	TRBJ1-2	TGTGCCAGCAGCTTAAATGCGGACGAAGCTAACTATGGCTACACCTTC	CASSLNADEANYGYTF
TRBV9	TRBD2	NA	TRBJ2-3	TGTGCCAGCAGCGTAGTAGGAGCTGGGACTAGCGGGAAAGATACGCAGTATTTT	CASSVVGAGTSGKDTQYF
TRBV19	NA	once	TRBJ1-5	TGTGCCAGTAGTATTCTGCCCGCGGAAGGTCCCCAGCATTTT	CASSILPAEGPQHF
TRBV7-9	NA	NA	TRBJ2-1	TGTGCCAGCAGCTCCCCCCAAGATCTACACCAGGAGCAGTTCTTC	CASSSPQDLHQEQFF
TRBV6-5	NA	NA	TRBJ2-2	TGTGCCAGCAGTTTCAATCCGGGACATTACACCGGGGAGCTGTTTTTT	CASSFNPGHYTGELFF
TRBV2	NA	NA	TRBJ1-5	TGTGCCAGCACTCGACAGTCTGCCTCAGGACAGCCCCAGCATTTT	CASTRQSASGQPQHF
TRBV9	TRBD2	NA	TRBJ2-2	TGTGCCAGCAGCCCGGGACTAGCGGGAGAAATTTACACCGGGGAGCTGTTTTTT	CASSPGLAGEIYTGELFF
TRBV27	NA	NA	TRBJ2-6	TGTGCCAGCAGTTTATACCCCGGGAACCCCTCTGGGGCCAACGTCCTGACTTTC	CASSLYPGNPSGANVLTF
TRBV19	TRBD1	NA	TRBJ1-1	TGTGCCAGTAGTAGCAAACTGGGACAGGCTCGAACTGAAGCTTTCTTT	CASSSKLGQARTEAFF
TRBV5-6	NA	NA	TRBJ2-7	TGTGCCAGCAGCTTGGGGTTTGGGGGGAACACCTACGAGCAGTACTTC	CASSLGFGGNTYEQYF
TRBV2	TRBD2	NA	TRBJ2-5	TGTGCCAGCATATGGACTAGCGGGACCCAAGAGACCCAGTACTTC	CASIWTSGTQETQYF
TRBV19	TRBD1	NA	TRBJ2-3	TGTGCCAGTAGTCCAAGCCGGACAGGGGGCGGGAGCACAGATACGCAGTATTTT	CASSPSRTGGGSTDTQYF
TRBV28	NA	NA	TRBJ1-2	TGTGCCAGCTTCCCCATCGGTCCCAGCAGAAACTATGGCTACACCTTC	CASFPIGPSRNYGYTF
TRBV5-1	TRBD2	NA	TRBJ2-1	TGCGCCAGCAGCTTGGGTGTGGGAGGGGAAAACAATGAGCAGTTCTTC	CASSLGVGGENNEQFF
TRBV7-8	TRBD1	NA	TRBJ2-1	TGTGCCAGCAGCCCCCGACAGGGGCGTAACAATGAGCAGTTCTTC	CASSPRQGRNNEQFF
TRBV2	TRBD2	NA	TRBJ2-2	TGTGCCAGCTTGGGACTAGCGGGAGTGGGGTCGAACACCGGGGAGCTGTTTTTT	CASLGLAGVGSNTGELFF
TRBV3-1/TRBV3-2	NA	NA	TRBJ1-5	TGTGCCAGCAGCCAAGGCCGAGCAAGCAATCAGCCCCAGCATTTT	CASSQGRASNQPQHF
TRBV19	NA	NA	TRBJ1-2	TGTGCCAGTAGTATAACGACCTCATTACTTCAATATGGCTACACCTTC	CASSITTSLLQYGYTF
TRBV5-1	NA	NA	TRBJ2-3	TGCGCCAGCAGCCTTCCGACTATCACAGATACGCAGTATTTT	CASSLPTITDTQYF
TRBV28	NA	once	TRBJ1-4	TGTGCCAGCAGACTCAATTCTGGAAAACTGTTTTTT	CASRLNSGKLFF
TRBV14	NA	NA	TRBJ2-4	TGTGCCAGCAGCCAAGAGGGAGGCCACTTAGCCAAAAACATTCAGTACTTC	CASSQEGGHLAKNIQYF
TRBV11-2	TRBD1	once	TRBJ2-2	TGTGCCAGCAGGCTAAAGGACAGGGGGTACACCGGGGAGCTGTTTTTT	CASRLKDRGYTGELFF
TRBV10-2	NA	NA	TRBJ1-5	TGCGCCAGCGGGGACATTAGCAATCAGCCCCAGCATTTT	CASGDISNQPQHF
TRBV7-9	NA	NA	TRBJ1-3	TGTGCCAGCGAAAATATCTCTGGAAACACCATATATTTT	CASENISGNTIYF
TRBV4-2	NA	NA	TRBJ2-2	TGTGCCAGCAGCCCTTCCAGGATCCGGGACACCGGGGAGCTGTTTTTT	CASSPSRIRDTGELFF
TRBV7-9	TRBD1	NA	TRBJ2-7	TGTGCCAGCACCGACAGGGGTGGCTACGAGCAGTACTTC	CASTDRGGYEQYF
TRBV9	TRBD1	NA	TRBJ1-2	TGTGCCAGCAGCCTCGGTAGGGGACAGGGGAACTATGGCTACACCTTC	CASSLGRGQGNYGYTF
TRBV6-6	NA	NA	TRBJ1-6	TGTGCCAGCAGTTACGTTTCGTCCCAGGGTCTCCACTTT	CASSYVSSQGLHF
TRBV7-6	NA	NA	TRBJ2-7	TGTGCCAGCAGCTTAGCGTTCAGGTCTGACAGGGAGGGGTACGAGCAGTACTTC	CASSLAFRSDREGYEQYF
TRBV7-8	TRBD2	NA	TRBJ2-1	TGTGCCAGCAGCTTGAGAGGGTTTCGACTAGCGAATTACAATGAGCAGTTCTTC	CASSLRGFRLANYNEQFF
TRBV7-9	NA	NA	TRBJ2-5	TGTGCCAGCAGCTTGTTGGCTGGGGAGACCCAGTACTTC	CASSLLAGETQYF
TRBV27	NA	NA	TRBJ2-1	TGTGCCAGCAGTCCGGGGAGCTCCTACAATGAGCAGTTCTTC	CASSPGSSYNEQFF
TRBV24-1	NA	NA	TRBJ2-5	TGTGCCACCCGTGGGATGGGAGAGACCCAGTACTTC	CATRGMGETQYF
TRBV7-9	TRBD1	NA	TRBJ2-1	TGTGCCAGCAGCTTAGGTCATCAGGGGGCGGCCTACAATGAGCAGTTCTTC	CASSLGHQGAAYNEQFF
TRBV30	NA	NA	TRBJ2-2	TGTGCCTGGAGTGTAGGGACTTTAGCCGGGGAGCTGTTTTTT	CAWSVGTLAGELFF
TRBV7-2	NA	NA	TRBJ2-2	TGTGCCAGCCGGCCGGGAACCGGGGAGCTGTTTTTT	CASRPGTGELFF
TRBV7-9	NA	NA	TRBJ2-1	TGTGCCAGCAGCTTAGGCCCCCGGGGGAGATCCACCAATGAGCAGTTCTTC	CASSLGPRGRSTNEQFF
TRBV3-1/TRBV3-2	NA	NA	TRBJ2-1	TGTGCCAGCAGCCAAGGGACGACGTTAGGGCAGTTCTTC	CASSQGTTLGQFF
TRBV14	NA	NA	TRBJ2-7	TGTGCCAGCACTATAGGGGATCGGGGGAAAAGCTCCTACGAGCAGTACTTC	CASTIGDRGKSSYEQYF
TRBV29-1	NA	NA	TRBJ1-6	TGCAGCGTCCAGGACTCGAGGGATTCACCCCTCCACTTT	CSVQDSRDSPLHF
TRBV27	NA	NA	TRBJ2-1	TGTGCCAGCAGTTTTGGAGCCAATGAGCAGTTCTTC	CASSFGANEQFF